The entry that follows covers one T cell receptor (beta chain) sequence. What it recognizes is unknown. Positive magnetic bead selection was used to isolate CD4+ and CD8+ cells; purity was checked by flow cytometry. Method: immunoSEQ multiplex PCR; TCRdb's copy keeps in-frame clones and lacks some. The table lists 25,000 to 30,000 clones, 82% of them singletons, with roughly 4.9% in the top ten. This entry is derived from a study of somatic mutations in cytotoxic T cells in rheumatoid arthritis. At the level of the study: Flow sorting yielded some V beta antibody-stained T-cell populations at nearly 100% purity, among them V beta1+ cells sequenced for TCRB.

The study, taken as a whole, reports: What antigens the expanded CD8+ clones targeted remained unknown. Unlike healthy controls, rheumatoid arthritis patients had CD8+ clonality that increased with age.

The sequence was obtained from a man aged 45-60 years in good health. Sequencing was performed on CD8+ T cells sorted from blood.

The CDR3: CASSQVWTGVYEQYF. The CDR3 DNA reads TGCGCCAGCAGCCAAGTTTGGACAGGGGTGTACGAGCAGTACTTC. The gene calls are TRBV4-1 and TRBJ2-7; 9 nucleotides match TRBD1. The germline V gene has CDR1 MGHRA and CDR2 YSYEKL. J was trimmed by 4 bases and V by 1 base; bases with no gene match: 5. The CDR3 has 15 amino acids.